The rows below give T cell receptor beta chains drawn from one sample of a study of shared clonotypes between healthy human individuals. The data were produced by immunoSEQ multiplex PCR, yet TCRdb's version contains in-frame clones alone and is incomplete. In the table there are about 110,000 clones, about 71% of which are singletons. The material sequenced was memory CD8+ T cells sorted from blood. These receptors were obtained from a young woman in good health. CDR3s include the opening cysteine and the closing phenylalanine or tryptophan. Fields, in order: J gene, V gene, CDR3 protein.

TRBJ1-1 | TRBV4-2 | CASSQPVGTAYTEAFF
TRBJ2-3 | TRBV7-9 | CASSRGTVLITDTQYF
TRBJ1-1 | TRBV28 | CASRTPGFQNTEAFF
TRBJ2-7 | TRBV19 | CASSIDLGLAGGTYEQYF
TRBJ2-7 | TRBV7-8 | CASSDRVGGAYEQYF
TRBJ2-5 | TRBV25-1 | CASSIGTAAQETQYF
TRBJ2-2 | TRBV10-3 | CAIKSTTNTGELFF
TRBJ2-7 | TRBV6-1 | CAVAKRLALEQYF
TRBJ2-7 | TRBV6-5 | CASRSTDTYEQYF
TRBJ1-2 | TRBV28 | CASSLVFEVGGLRDYGYTF
TRBJ1-1 | TRBV18 | CASSPTTGMNTEAFF
TRBJ2-7 | TRBV6-5 | CASSPRGSLSYEQYF
TRBJ1-5 | TRBV19 | CASSLSLFSGGAGQPQHF
TRBJ2-1 | TRBV28 | CASSLSLWREDNEQFF
TRBJ2-7 | TRBV4-2 | CASSQDPTSGSNEQYF
TRBJ2-6 | TRBV15 | CATSSATGSGANVLTF
TRBJ2-1 | TRBV25-1 | CASSEESAGEFNEQFF
TRBJ2-7 | TRBV2 | CASSEFGGAYEQYF